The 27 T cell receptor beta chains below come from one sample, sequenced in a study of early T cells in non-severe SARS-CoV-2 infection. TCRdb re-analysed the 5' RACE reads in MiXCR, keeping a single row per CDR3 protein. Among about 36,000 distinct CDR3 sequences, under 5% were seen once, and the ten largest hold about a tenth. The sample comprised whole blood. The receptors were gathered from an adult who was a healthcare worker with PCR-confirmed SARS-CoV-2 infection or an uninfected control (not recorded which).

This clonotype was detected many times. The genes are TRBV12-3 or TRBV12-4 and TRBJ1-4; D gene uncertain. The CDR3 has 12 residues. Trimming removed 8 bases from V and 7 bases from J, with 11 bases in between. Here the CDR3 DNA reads TGTGCCAGCCGGAGGCAGAGTGAAAAACTGTTTTTT. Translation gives CASRRQSEKLFF.

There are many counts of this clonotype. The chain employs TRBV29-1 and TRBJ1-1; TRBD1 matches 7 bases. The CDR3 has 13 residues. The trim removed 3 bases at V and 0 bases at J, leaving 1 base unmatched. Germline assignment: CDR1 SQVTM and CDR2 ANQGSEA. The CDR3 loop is CSVEGQLNTEAFF. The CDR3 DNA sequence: TGCAGCGTTGAGGGACAGCTGAACACTGAAGCTTTCTTT.

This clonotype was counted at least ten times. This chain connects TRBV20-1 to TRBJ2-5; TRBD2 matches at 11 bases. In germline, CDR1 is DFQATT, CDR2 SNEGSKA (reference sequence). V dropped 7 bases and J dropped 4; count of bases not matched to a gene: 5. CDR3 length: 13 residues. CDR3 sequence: CSVAGGNPETQYF. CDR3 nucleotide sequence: TGCAGTGTAGCGGGAGGGAATCCAGAGACCCAGTACTTC.

The CDR3: CASSLGPLGDTEAFF. CDR3 DNA sequence: TGTGCCAGCAGCTTGGGACCCCTCGGGGACACTGAAGCTTTCTTT. The chain uses TRBV9 and TRBJ1-1; tentative D call: TRBD1 (5 bases). Germline V lookup: CDR1 SGDLS, CDR2 YYNGEE. Trimming took 4 bases from V and 3 from J, leaving 16 bases between them. The CDR3 is made up of 15 amino acids.

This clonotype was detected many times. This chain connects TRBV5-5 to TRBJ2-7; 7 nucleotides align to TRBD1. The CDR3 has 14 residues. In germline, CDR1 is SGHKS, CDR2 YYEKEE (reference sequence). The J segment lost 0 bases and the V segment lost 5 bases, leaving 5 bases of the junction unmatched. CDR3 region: CASSSGQVSYEQYF. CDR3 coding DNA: TGTGCCAGCAGTTCCGGACAGGTCTCCTACGAGCAGTACTTC.

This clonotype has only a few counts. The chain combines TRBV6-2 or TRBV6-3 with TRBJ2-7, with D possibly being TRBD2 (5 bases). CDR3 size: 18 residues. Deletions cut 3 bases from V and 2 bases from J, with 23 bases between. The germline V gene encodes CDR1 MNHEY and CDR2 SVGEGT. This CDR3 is CASSYPSVGRLPTYEQYV. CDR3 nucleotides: TGTGCCAGCAGTTATCCGTCTGTGGGCAGACTACCTACCTACGAGCAGTACGTC.

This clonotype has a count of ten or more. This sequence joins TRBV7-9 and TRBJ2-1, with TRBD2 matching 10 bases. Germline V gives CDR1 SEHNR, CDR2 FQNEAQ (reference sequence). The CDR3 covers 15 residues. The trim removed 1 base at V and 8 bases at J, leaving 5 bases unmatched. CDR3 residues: CASSLGAGGPHEQFF. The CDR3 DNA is TGTGCCAGCAGCTTAGGAGCGGGAGGGCCACATGAGCAGTTCTTC. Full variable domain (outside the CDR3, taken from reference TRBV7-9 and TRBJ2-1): DTGVSQNPRHKITKRGQNVTFRCDPISEHNRLYWYRQTLGQGPEFLTYFQNEAQLEKSRLLSDRFSAERPKGSFSTLEIQRTEQGDSAMYLCASSLGAGGPHEQFFGPGTRLTVL.

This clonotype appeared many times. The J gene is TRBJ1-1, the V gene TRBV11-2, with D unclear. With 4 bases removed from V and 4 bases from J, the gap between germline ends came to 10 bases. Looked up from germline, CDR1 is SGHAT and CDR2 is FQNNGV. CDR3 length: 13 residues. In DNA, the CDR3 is TGTGCCAGCAGCTCCGATTATTCCACTGAAGCTTTCTTT. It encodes CASSSDYSTEAFF.

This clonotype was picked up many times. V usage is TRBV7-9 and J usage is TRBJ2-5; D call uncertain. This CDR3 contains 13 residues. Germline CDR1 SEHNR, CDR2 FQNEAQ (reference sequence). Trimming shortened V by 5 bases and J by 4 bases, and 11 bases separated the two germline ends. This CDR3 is CASSGTGGETQYF. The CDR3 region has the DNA TGTGCCAGCAGCGGAACGGGTGGAGAGACCCAGTACTTC.

The CDR3 DNA sequence: TGTGCCAGCAGCCCCCACGCGGGACTAGCGGATTACGAGCAGTACTTC. This codes for CASSPHAGLADYEQYF. V is TRBV14 and J is TRBJ2-7; TRBD2 aligns across 11 bases. The CDR3 runs 16 residues. Looked up from germline, CDR1 is SGHDN and CDR2 is FVKESK. The junction had 9 bases not matched to a gene; V was cut back by 4 bases and J by 4 bases.

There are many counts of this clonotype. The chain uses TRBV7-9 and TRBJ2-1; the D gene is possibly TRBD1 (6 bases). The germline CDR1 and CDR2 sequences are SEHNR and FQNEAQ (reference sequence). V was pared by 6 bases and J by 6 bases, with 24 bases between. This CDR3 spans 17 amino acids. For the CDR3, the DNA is TGTGCCAGCAGGACTACAGTGGGGGCTGATGGGAGCAATGAGCAGTTCTTC. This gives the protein CASRTTVGADGSNEQFF.

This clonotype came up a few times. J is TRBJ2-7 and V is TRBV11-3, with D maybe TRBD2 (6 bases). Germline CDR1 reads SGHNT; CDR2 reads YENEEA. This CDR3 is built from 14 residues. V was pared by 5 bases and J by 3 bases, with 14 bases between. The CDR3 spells CASSRYYGSYEQYF. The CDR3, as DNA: TGTGCCAGCAGCCGATATTACGGGAGCTACGAGCAGTACTTC.

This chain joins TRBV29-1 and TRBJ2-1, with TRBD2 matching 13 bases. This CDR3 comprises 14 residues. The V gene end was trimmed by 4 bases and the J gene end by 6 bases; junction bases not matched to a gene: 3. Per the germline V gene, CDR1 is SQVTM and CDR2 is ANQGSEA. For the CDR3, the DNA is TGCAGCGTTGCAACTAGCGGGAGGGCCAATGAGCAGTTCTTC. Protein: CSVATSGRANEQFF.

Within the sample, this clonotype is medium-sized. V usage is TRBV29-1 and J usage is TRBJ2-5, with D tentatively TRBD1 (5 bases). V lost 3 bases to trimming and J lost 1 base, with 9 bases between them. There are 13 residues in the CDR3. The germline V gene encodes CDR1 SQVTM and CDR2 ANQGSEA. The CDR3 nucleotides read TGCAGCGTTGACAGGGAAGGCCAAGAGACCCAGTACTTC. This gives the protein CSVDREGQETQYF.

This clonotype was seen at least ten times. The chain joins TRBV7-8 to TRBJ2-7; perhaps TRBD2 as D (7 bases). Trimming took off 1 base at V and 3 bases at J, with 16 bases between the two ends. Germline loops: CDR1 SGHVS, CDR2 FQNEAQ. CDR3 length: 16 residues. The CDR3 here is CASSLGRGDYNYEQYF. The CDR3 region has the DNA TGTGCCAGCAGCTTAGGAAGGGGGGACTACAACTACGAGCAGTACTTC.

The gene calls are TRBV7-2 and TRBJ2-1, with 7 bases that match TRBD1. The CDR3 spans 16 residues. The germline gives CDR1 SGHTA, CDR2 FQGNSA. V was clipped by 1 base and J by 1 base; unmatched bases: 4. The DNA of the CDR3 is TGTGCCAGCAGCTTAGTAGAACAGGGGTCCTACAATGAGCAGTTCTTC. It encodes CASSLVEQGSYNEQFF.

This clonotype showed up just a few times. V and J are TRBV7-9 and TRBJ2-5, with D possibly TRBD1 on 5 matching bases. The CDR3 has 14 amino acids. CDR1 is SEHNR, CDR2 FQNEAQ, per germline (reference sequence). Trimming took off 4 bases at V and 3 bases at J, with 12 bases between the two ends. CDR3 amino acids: CASSYTAGKETQYF. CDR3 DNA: TGTGCCAGCAGCTATACGGCAGGGAAAGAGACCCAGTACTTC.

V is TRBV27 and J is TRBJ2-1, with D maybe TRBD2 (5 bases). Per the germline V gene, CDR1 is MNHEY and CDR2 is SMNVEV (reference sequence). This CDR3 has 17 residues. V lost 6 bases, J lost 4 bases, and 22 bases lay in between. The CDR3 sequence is CASRTGQRAVGYNEQFF. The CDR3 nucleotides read TGTGCCAGCAGAACGGGTCAGAGAGCGGTGGGGTACAATGAGCAGTTCTTC.

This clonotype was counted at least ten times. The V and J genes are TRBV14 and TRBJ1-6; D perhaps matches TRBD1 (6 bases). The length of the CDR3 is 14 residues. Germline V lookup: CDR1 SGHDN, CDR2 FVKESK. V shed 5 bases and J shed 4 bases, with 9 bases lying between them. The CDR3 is CASSSGQYNSPLHF. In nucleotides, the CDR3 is TGTGCCAGCAGCTCCGGACAGTATAATTCACCCCTCCACTTT.

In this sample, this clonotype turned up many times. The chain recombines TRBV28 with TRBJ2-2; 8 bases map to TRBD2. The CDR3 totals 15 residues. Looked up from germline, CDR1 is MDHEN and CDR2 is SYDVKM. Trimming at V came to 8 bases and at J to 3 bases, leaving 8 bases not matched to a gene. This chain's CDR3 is CASLAGTRDTGELFF. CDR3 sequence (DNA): TGTGCCAGCTTAGCCGGGACTAGGGACACCGGGGAGCTGTTTTTT.

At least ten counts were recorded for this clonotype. The CDR3 sequence is CASSYSPTSGVYNEQFF. In DNA form, the CDR3 reads TGTGCCAGCAGTTACTCCCCGACTAGCGGGGTCTACAATGAGCAGTTCTTC. This sequence joins TRBV6-2 or TRBV6-3 and TRBJ2-1, with 11 bases fitting TRBD2. The CDR3 is 17 residues long. Germline V gene lookup returns CDR1 MNHEY and CDR2 SVGEGT. The J segment lost 3 bases and the V segment lost 0 bases, leaving 4 bases of the junction unmatched.

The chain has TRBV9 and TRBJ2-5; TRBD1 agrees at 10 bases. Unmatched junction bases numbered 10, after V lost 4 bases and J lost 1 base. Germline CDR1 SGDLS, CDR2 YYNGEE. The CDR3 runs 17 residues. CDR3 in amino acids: CASSPRQGQGTQETQYF. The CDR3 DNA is TGTGCCAGCAGCCCCCGGCAGGGACAGGGGACCCAAGAGACCCAGTACTTC.

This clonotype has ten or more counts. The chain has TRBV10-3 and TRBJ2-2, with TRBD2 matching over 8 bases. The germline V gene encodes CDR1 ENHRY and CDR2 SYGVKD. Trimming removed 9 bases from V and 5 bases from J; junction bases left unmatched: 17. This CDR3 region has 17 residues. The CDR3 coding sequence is TGTGCCATTAGGACTAGCCCATCTGCGCGTGGGACCGGGGAGCTGTTTTTT. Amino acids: CAIRTSPSARGTGELFF.

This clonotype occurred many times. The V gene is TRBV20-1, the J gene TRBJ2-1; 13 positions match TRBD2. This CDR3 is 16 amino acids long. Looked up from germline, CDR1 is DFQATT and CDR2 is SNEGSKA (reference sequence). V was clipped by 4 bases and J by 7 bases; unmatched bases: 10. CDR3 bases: TGCAGTGCTAACCTACTAGCGGGAGGGCCAGGGAATGAGCAGTTCTTC. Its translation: CSANLLAGGPGNEQFF.

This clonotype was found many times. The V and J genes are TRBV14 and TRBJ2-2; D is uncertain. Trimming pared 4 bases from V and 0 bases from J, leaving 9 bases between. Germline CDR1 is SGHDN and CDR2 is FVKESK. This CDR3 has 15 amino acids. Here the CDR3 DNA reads TGTGCCAGCAGCCTCCGTTCGGCGAACACCGGGGAGCTGTTTTTT. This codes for CASSLRSANTGELFF.

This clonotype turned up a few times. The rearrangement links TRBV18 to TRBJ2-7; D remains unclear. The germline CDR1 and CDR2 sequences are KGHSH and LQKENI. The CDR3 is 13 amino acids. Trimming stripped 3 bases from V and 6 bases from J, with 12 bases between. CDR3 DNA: TGTGCCAGCTCACCGTCCGACACGCGCGAGCAGTACGTC. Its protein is CASSPSDTREQYV.

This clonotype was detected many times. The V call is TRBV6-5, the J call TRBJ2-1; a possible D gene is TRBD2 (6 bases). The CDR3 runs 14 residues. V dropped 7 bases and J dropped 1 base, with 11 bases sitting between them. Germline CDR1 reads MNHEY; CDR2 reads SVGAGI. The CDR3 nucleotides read TGTGCCAGCATGGCTAGCGCTTCCTACAATGAGCAGTTCTTC. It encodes CASMASASYNEQFF.